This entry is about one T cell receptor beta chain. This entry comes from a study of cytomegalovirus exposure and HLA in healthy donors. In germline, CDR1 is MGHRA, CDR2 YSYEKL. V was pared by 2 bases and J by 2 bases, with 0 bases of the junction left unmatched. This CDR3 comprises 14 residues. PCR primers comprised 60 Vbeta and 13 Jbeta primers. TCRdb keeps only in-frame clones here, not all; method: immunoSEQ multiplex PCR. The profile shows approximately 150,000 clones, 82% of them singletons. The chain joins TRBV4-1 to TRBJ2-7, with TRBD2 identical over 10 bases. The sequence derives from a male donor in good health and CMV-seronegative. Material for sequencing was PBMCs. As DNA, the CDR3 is TGCGCCAGCAGCCAAACTAGCGGGACCTACGAGCAGTACTTC. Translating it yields CASSQTSGTYEQYF.